The 17 T cell receptor beta chains listed next were all sequenced from one sample in a study of blood T cell repertoires in COVID-19. TCRdb's copy holds only in-frame clones and misses some; the assay was immunoSEQ multiplex PCR. Here the sample spans approximately 260,000 clones, roughly nine tenths being singletons. Material: peripheral blood. These TCRs come from a woman between 35 and 50 years old who had recovered from COVID-19.

As concerns this clone: Without the conserved terminal phenylalanine or tryptophan, this CDR3 likely stems from a read error. The DNA is left out, because the CDR3 cannot be placed on it with certainty; the CDR3 is given as TCRdb lists it. The V gene is TRBV24-1, the J gene TRBJ2-7; the table calls TRBD2, which could not be checked here. Germline V CDR1 and CDR2: KGHDR, SFDVKD. The CDR3 sequence runs 16 residues, both termini included. The CDR3 here is CATSDYPGQVELAGSR.

The V call is TRBV10-2, the J call TRBJ2-7; D possibly corresponds to TRBD2 (5 bases). Germline values: CDR1 WSHSY, CDR2 SAAADI. There are 11 residues in the CDR3. V was pared by 2 bases and J by 6 bases, with 5 bases between. The CDR3 sequence is CASSEGGEQYF. CDR3 coding DNA: TGCGCCAGCAGTGAGGGAGGCGAGCAGTACTTC.

The chain uses TRBV18 and TRBJ1-2; D perhaps matches TRBD1 (5 bases). This CDR3 is built from 12 residues. Per germline, CDR1 KGHSH and CDR2 LQKENI. The ends were cut back, 3 bases at V and 7 bases at J, with 9 bases in the middle. CDR3 sequence: CASSPSGSGYTF. CDR3 bases: TGTGCCAGCTCACCGTCAGGGTCTGGCTACACCTTC. The full variable domain, its missing parts supplied by reference TRBV18 and TRBJ1-2, is NAGVMQNPRHLVRRRGQEARLRCSPMKGHSHVYWYRQLPEEGLKFMVYLQKENIIDESGMPKERFSAEFPKEGPSILRIQQVVRGDSAAYFCASSPSGSGYTFGSGTRLTVV.

V and J are TRBV6-2 or TRBV6-3 and TRBJ2-7; 9 bases agree with TRBD2. The germline gives CDR1 MNHEY, CDR2 SVGEGT. The CDR3 spans 17 residues. Losses at the gene ends were 3 bases for V and 4 bases for J; bases not matched to a gene: 13. The CDR3 protein is CASSYNARASGVYEQYF. The CDR3, as DNA: TGTGCCAGCAGTTATAACGCTCGAGCTAGCGGGGTATACGAGCAGTACTTC.

A single count supports this clone. The rearrangement uses TRBV7-2 and TRBJ1-3, with a tentative D call TRBD1 (6 bases). The CDR3 length is 16 residues. V was shortened by 0 bases and J by 2 bases, with 11 bases between the two germline ends. Germline-derived CDR1 and CDR2 are SGHTA and FQGNSA. The CDR3 coding sequence is TGTGCCAGCAGCTTAGCAGGGGGAGTAGCTGGAAACACCATATATTTT. Protein: CASSLAGGVAGNTIYF.

J is TRBJ2-1 and V is TRBV5-1; maybe TRBD2 (6 bases). Germline CDR1 reads SGHRS; CDR2 reads YFSETQ. The V and J ends lost 3 bases and 0 bases respectively, with 25 bases between them. The CDR3 has 20 residues. CDR3 region: CASSSPRDFSRSSSYNEQFF. The CDR3, as DNA: TGCGCCAGCAGCTCTCCGAGGGACTTTTCCCGATCGAGCTCCTACAATGAGCAGTTCTTC.

The chain employs TRBV27 and TRBJ2-5; no reliable D call. Germline CDR1 is MNHEY and CDR2 is SMNVEV (reference sequence). This CDR3 has 12 residues. V dropped 2 bases and J dropped 3 bases, with 4 bases sitting between them. The CDR3 is CASSLQKETQYF. Here the CDR3 DNA reads TGTGCCAGCAGTTTACAAAAAGAGACCCAGTACTTC.

The chain is built from TRBV3-1 (or the pseudogene TRBV3-2) and TRBJ1-5; D not resolved. This CDR3 region has 13 residues. The germline CDR1 and CDR2 sequences are LGHDT and YNNKEL (reference sequence). Between the trimmed V and J ends, which lost 0 bases and 4 bases, there was a span of 4 bases. CDR3 residues: CASSQEENQPQHF. Here the CDR3 DNA reads TGTGCCAGCAGCCAAGAGGAGAATCAGCCCCAGCATTTT.

The table lists this clone with a few counts. The chain joins TRBV10-3 to TRBJ2-1, with D uncertain. The germline V and J ends were trimmed by 8 bases and 0 bases, with 8 bases remaining between them. The CDR3 contains 13 residues. CDR1 is ENHRY and CDR2 is SYGVKD in the germline V gene. The CDR3 DNA follows: TGTGCCATCTTGAGAGACTCCTACAATGAGCAGTTCTTC. Translation: CAILRDSYNEQFF.

The sample holds a few counts of this clone. The rearrangement uses TRBV18 and TRBJ1-2, with D possibly TRBD1 on 5 matching bases. Trimming took 4 bases from V and 7 from J, leaving 10 bases between them. The CDR3 contains 12 residues. The V gene's germline CDR1 is KGHSH and CDR2 LQKENI. The CDR3 sequence is CASSRDQGGYTF. DNA for the CDR3: TGTGCCAGCTCACGTGATCAGGGTGGCTACACCTTC.

This chain links TRBV5-1 with TRBJ2-5; D gene unclear. CDR3 size: 14 residues. Per germline, CDR1 SGHRS and CDR2 YFSETQ. Trimming shortened V by 3 bases and J by 1 base, and 10 bases separated the two germline ends. CDR3 region: CASSSVAVQETQYF. DNA for the CDR3: TGCGCCAGCAGCTCGGTCGCGGTCCAAGAGACCCAGTACTTC.

This chain uses TRBV5-1 with TRBJ1-1; weak D call: TRBD1 (6 bases). The germline gives CDR1 SGHRS, CDR2 YFSETQ. Trimming left V 1 base short and J 0 bases short, with 10 bases between. The CDR3 sequence is 15 residues long. The CDR3 loop reads CASSLNRVVNTEAFF. CDR3 bases: TGCGCCAGCAGCTTGAACAGGGTCGTGAACACTGAAGCTTTCTTT.

The chain carries TRBV10-3 and TRBJ1-1; D ambiguous. V lost 6 bases and J lost 4, with 9 bases in between. This CDR3 has 12 amino acids. Germline V gives CDR1 ENHRY, CDR2 SYGVKD. The CDR3 sequence is CAIREGGTEAFF. In DNA, the CDR3 is TGTGCCATCAGGGAGGGAGGCACTGAAGCTTTCTTT.

The V and J genes are TRBV4-1 and TRBJ2-1, with D unclear. The V end was cut by 1 base, the J end by 9 bases, with 10 bases between. Germline lookup yields CDR1 MGHRA and CDR2 YSYEKL. The CDR3 spans 13 residues. The CDR3 spells CASSQGRMGEQFF. The CDR3 bases are TGCGCCAGCAGCCAAGGCAGGATGGGTGAGCAGTTCTTC.

The chain couples TRBV5-4 to TRBJ2-3; D is perhaps TRBD2 (7 bases). The CDR3 consists of 17 residues. V lost 1 base, J lost 6 bases, and 21 bases lay in between. Germline V lookup: CDR1 SGHNT, CDR2 YYREEE (reference sequence). The CDR3 loop reads CASSLPPGGEGGDTQYF. The DNA for the CDR3 is TGTGCCAGCAGCTTGCCACCGGGCGGGGAGGGGGGCGATACGCAGTATTTT.

V usage is TRBV29-1 and J usage is TRBJ1-2; TRBD1 might be the D (5 bases). The V and J ends lost 6 bases and 4 bases respectively, with 21 bases between them. The CDR3 has 15 residues. In germline, CDR1 is SQVTM, CDR2 ANQGSEA. CDR3 sequence: CSVGDTGLSSYGYTF. The CDR3 DNA follows: TGCAGCGTGGGTGATACAGGCTTATCTTCCTATGGCTACACCTTC.

V usage is TRBV30 and J usage is TRBJ2-6; perhaps TRBD2 as D (5 bases). The CDR3 consists of 14 residues. In germline, CDR1 is GTSNPN, CDR2 SVGIG (reference sequence). Trimming took off 7 bases at V and 2 bases at J, with 12 bases between the two ends. CDR3 protein: CASDLRAGANVLTF. DNA of the CDR3: TGTGCCTCGGATCTGAGGGCTGGGGCCAACGTCCTGACTTTC.